This T cell receptor beta chain was sequenced in a study of cytomegalovirus exposure and HLA in healthy donors. V was pared by 6 bases and J by 6 bases, with 8 bases of the junction left unmatched. Germline values: CDR1 MDHEN, CDR2 SYDVKM. This CDR3 region has 15 residues. Researchers ran the PCR with 60 Vbeta and 13 Jbeta primers. This table comes from immunoSEQ multiplex PCR, and its TCRdb copy is limited to in-frame clones, with some not included. The sample comprises fewer than 200,000 clones, roughly 80% of which are singletons, and approximately 0.78% rests with the top ten. Sequencing input: PBMCs. J is TRBJ2-1 and V is TRBV28; 10 bases are a match to TRBD2. The TCR originated in a young woman in good health and CMV-seronegative. This CDR3 reads CASRPSGRSFNEQFF. Here the CDR3 DNA reads TGTGCCAGCAGACCTAGCGGGAGAAGCTTCAATGAGCAGTTCTTC.